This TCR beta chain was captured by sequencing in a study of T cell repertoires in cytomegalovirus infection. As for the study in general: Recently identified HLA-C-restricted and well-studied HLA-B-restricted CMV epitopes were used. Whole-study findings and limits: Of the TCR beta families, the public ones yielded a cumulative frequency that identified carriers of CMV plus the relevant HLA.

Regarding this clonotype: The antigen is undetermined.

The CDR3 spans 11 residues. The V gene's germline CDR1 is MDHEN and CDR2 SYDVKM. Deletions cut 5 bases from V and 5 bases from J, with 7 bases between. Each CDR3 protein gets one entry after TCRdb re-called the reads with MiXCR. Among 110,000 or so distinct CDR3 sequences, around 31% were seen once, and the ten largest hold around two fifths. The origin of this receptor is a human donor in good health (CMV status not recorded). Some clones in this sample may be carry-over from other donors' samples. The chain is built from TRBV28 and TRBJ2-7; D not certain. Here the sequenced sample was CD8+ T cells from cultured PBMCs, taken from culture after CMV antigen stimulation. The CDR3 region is CASSKGNEQYF. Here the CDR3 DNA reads TGTGCCAGCAGTAAGGGCAACGAGCAGTACTTC.